Listed below are T cell receptor beta chains from one sample, sequenced in a study of glioma-infiltrating T cells after dendritic cell vaccination. Generated by immunoSEQ multiplex PCR, the TCRdb table keeps only in-frame clones and is missing some. Of about 58,000 clones in the sample, around 83% were seen once. The starting material was blood, obtained after dendritic cell vaccination. The source of these receptors is a human donor with glioblastoma. Each CDR3 is given with its conserved first and last residue. Fields, in order: clone size, V gene, CDR3 protein. Size is stated for part of the rows, as once, few or many counts, or as a class when the clone is expanded.

once | TRBV6-1 | CASSVGQGLEKLFF
once | TRBV7-9 | CASSNNRGRNDEQYF
. | TRBV6-5 | CASSRRQNYGYTF
. | TRBV6-1 | CASSARSGNTIYF
few | TRBV21-1 | CASSKGRRELFF
. | TRBV4-1 | CASSHRRGGTDTQYF
. | TRBV19 | CASSIENRGAAEAFF
. | TRBV19 | CASSIMVSGTDTQYF
. | TRBV5-6 | CASSWTGGFSGANVLTF
. | TRBV18 | CASSPGQSNEKLFF